This TCR beta chain derives from a study of T cell responses to AZD1222 COVID-19 vaccine. Study-wide results and caveats: In a largely white British group with more females than males, clonal diversity was possibly underestimated. Receipt of two AZD1222 doses was followed by a rise in Spike-specific TCR breadth and depth. In all cases, repertoires were sampled only after the peak T cell response.

Details on this clone: Its antigen remains unidentified.

Generated by immunoSEQ multiplex PCR, the TCRdb table keeps only in-frame clones and is missing some. This table has about 100,000 clones, approximately 90% appearing once. The germline gives CDR1 MGHRA, CDR2 YSYEKL. The CDR3 loop spans 15 amino acids. V shed 0 bases and J shed 2 bases, with 8 bases lying between them. The specimen comprised peripheral blood, sampled on day 0 of MenACWY control vaccination. The rearrangement links TRBV4-1 to TRBJ1-3; D is possibly TRBD1 (6 bases). This sequence originates from an adult in good health. The DNA for the CDR3 is TGCGCCAGCAGCCAAGACCCAGGGGCTGGAAACACCATATATTTT. Protein product: CASSQDPGAGNTIYF.